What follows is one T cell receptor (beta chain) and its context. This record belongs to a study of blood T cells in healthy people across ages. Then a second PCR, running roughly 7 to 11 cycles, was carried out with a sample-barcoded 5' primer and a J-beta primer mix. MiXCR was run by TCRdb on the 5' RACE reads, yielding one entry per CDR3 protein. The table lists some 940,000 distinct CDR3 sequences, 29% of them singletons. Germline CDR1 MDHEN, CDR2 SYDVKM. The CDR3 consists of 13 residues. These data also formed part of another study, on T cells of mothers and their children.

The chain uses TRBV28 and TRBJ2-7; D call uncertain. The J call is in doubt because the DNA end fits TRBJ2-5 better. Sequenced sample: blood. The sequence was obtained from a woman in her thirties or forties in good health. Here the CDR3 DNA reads TGTGCCAGCAGTGGAATTCTCGGGGAGACCCAGTACTTC. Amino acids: CASSGILGETQYF.